This passage covers 20 T cell receptor beta chains from one sample sequenced in a study of blood T cell repertoires in COVID-19. TCRdb's table, derived via immunoSEQ multiplex PCR, lists solely in-frame clones and lacks some. The sample lists 300,000 to 400,000 clones; about 87% were seen once. Sequences were obtained from peripheral blood. The source is a human donor in a cohort sampled during active COVID-19.

This clone was seen just once. The chain uses TRBV5-4 and TRBJ2-3, with 14 bases lining up with TRBD2. V lost 4 bases and J lost 3; bases outside the gene matches: 4. Germline V lookup: CDR1 SGHNT, CDR2 YYREEE (reference sequence). The CDR3 is made up of 16 amino acids. The CDR3 loop reads CASSLGLAGGTDTQYF. In nucleotides, the CDR3 is TGTGCCAGCAGCCTCGGACTAGCGGGGGGAACAGATACGCAGTATTTT.

This clone was counted once. For the CDR3, the DNA is TGCGCCAGCAGTTCCCGGGATTCACAAGATACGCAGTATTTT. Its translation is CASSSRDSQDTQYF. The chain couples TRBV4-1 to TRBJ2-3; TRBD2 is a possible D gene (5 bases). V shed 6 bases and J shed 5 bases, with 15 bases lying between them. The CDR3 has 14 residues. From germline, CDR1 is MGHRA and CDR2 YSYEKL.

This clone came up once. The rearrangement links TRBV14 to TRBJ2-7, with D perhaps matching TRBD2 (5 bases). The CDR3 contains 12 residues. Germline CDR1 is SGHDN and CDR2 is FVKESK. V gave up 1 base and J gave up 6 bases, with 7 bases separating them. CDR3 protein: CASSQVRGEQYF. The DNA of the CDR3 is TGTGCCAGCAGCCAAGTCCGGGGCGAGCAGTACTTC.

In its sample, this clone was seen once. This chain connects TRBV5-1 to TRBJ2-1, with TRBD2 matching 10 bases. Trimming cost V 0 bases and J 8 bases; bases outside gene matches: 5. Germline loops: CDR1 SGHRS, CDR2 YFSETQ. The CDR3 spans 15 residues. Here the CDR3 DNA reads TGCGCCAGCAGCTTGGTAGCGGGAGGTCTAGATGAGCAGTTCTTC. Its translation is CASSLVAGGLDEQFF.

The V gene is TRBV2, the J gene TRBJ1-4; D not certain. V was clipped by 8 bases and J by 8 bases, with 9 bases between them. The germline gives CDR1 SNHLY, CDR2 FYNNEI. This CDR3 region has 11 residues. CDR3 sequence (DNA): TGTGCCAGCGGCCAGAAGGAAAAACTGTTTTTT. It yields the protein CASGQKEKLFF.

The chain couples TRBV7-2 to TRBJ2-7; TRBD1 agrees at 7 bases. The CDR3 contains 15 residues. V was clipped by 5 bases and J by 1 base; unmatched bases: 8. Germline lookup yields CDR1 SGHTA and CDR2 FQGNSA. The CDR3 loop reads CASSRRQGGSYEQYF. The CDR3 nucleotides are TGTGCCAGCAGCCGTCGACAGGGCGGGTCCTACGAGCAGTACTTC. Looking up the rest from reference TRBV7-2 and TRBJ2-7 gives the full variable domain: GAGVSQSPSNKVTEKGKDVELRCDPISGHTALYWYRQSLGQGLEFLIYFQGNSAPDKSGLPSDRFSAERTGGSVSTLTIQRTQQEDSAVYLCASSRRQGGSYEQYFGPGTRLTVT.

This chain uses TRBV7-9 with TRBJ2-1; 10 bases fit TRBD2. J gave up 6 bases and V 0 bases, and 5 bases lay outside the gene matches. Germline loops: CDR1 SEHNR, CDR2 FQNEAQ (reference sequence). The CDR3 covers 16 residues. The CDR3 spells CASSLAGSGGGNEQFF. CDR3 sequence (DNA): TGTGCCAGCAGCTTAGCAGGGAGCGGGGGGGGCAATGAGCAGTTCTTC.

The rearrangement links TRBV28 to TRBJ2-2; TRBD2 matches at 12 bases. The trim removed 7 bases at V and 6 bases at J, leaving 3 bases unmatched. CDR1 and CDR2 from the germline V gene are MDHEN and SYDVKM. This CDR3 comprises 14 residues. CDR3 DNA: TGTGCCAGCACGGCTAGCGGGAGGGCCGGGGAGCTGTTTTTT. Protein product: CASTASGRAGELFF.

The chain employs TRBV6-1 and TRBJ2-3; a weak D match, TRBD1 (5 bases). Per the germline V gene, CDR1 is MNHNS and CDR2 is SASEGT. Trimming stripped 4 bases from V and 0 bases from J, with 20 bases between. The CDR3 covers 18 residues. The CDR3 nucleotides read TGTGCCAGCAGTGTAATACTGATGAAGACAGCTAGCACAGATACGCAGTATTTT. It encodes CASSVILMKTASTDTQYF.

The chain has TRBV19 and TRBJ2-7; D may be TRBD1 (6 bases). Germline assignment: CDR1 LNHDA and CDR2 SQIVND (reference sequence). Trimming stripped 4 bases from V and 6 bases from J, with 16 bases between. The CDR3 contains 14 residues. Written as DNA, the CDR3 is TGTGCCAGTAGTAGGAGCGGCAGGGGATTCGAGCAGTACTTC. The encoded protein is CASSRSGRGFEQYF.

V and J are TRBV11-2 and TRBJ1-6; maybe TRBD1 (6 bases). In germline, CDR1 is SGHAT, CDR2 FQNNGV. V was clipped by 5 bases and J by 7 bases, with 15 bases between them. CDR3 length equals 15 residues. This CDR3 is CASSLTGMSNSPLHF. CDR3 in DNA: TGTGCCAGCAGCCTCACAGGGATGTCCAATTCACCCCTCCACTTT.

The V and J genes are TRBV5-1 and TRBJ1-2; 7 bases match TRBD1. Per germline, CDR1 SGHRS and CDR2 YFSETQ. The CDR3 is made up of 17 amino acids. V shed 3 bases and J 2 bases; nucleotides not matched to a gene: 13. DNA of the CDR3: TGCGCCAGCAGCTCTCACGGGTCAAGGGGGCGCAACTATGGCTACACCTTC. This encodes CASSSHGSRGRNYGYTF. Using reference TRBV5-1 and TRBJ1-2 for the parts outside the CDR3, the full variable domain is KAGVTQTPRYLIKTRGQQVTLSCSPISGHRSVSWYQQTPGQGLQFLFEYFSETQRNKGNFPGRFSGRQFSNSRSEMNVSTLELGDSALYLCASSSHGSRGRNYGYTFGSGTRLTVV.

The chain is built from TRBV7-2 and TRBJ2-1; 7 bases map to TRBD1. Germline-derived CDR1 and CDR2 are SGHTA and FQGNSA. The CDR3 consists of 15 residues. J was trimmed by 5 bases and V by 6 bases; bases with no gene match: 10. The chain's CDR3 is CASRKGGRADNEQFF. The CDR3 nucleotides read TGTGCCAGCAGGAAAGGGGGCAGGGCGGACAATGAGCAGTTCTTC.

The rearrangement links TRBV28 to TRBJ1-6, with TRBD1 identical over 9 bases. The CDR3 has 14 residues. Germline V gives CDR1 MDHEN, CDR2 SYDVKM. Trimming removed 4 bases from V and 10 bases from J; junction bases left unmatched: 5. The CDR3 is CASSSGTGRSPLHF. The CDR3 nucleotides are TGTGCCAGCAGTTCCGGGACAGGGAGATCACCCCTCCACTTT.

J is TRBJ2-3 and V is TRBV19; unclear D gene. V lost 8 bases and J lost 0, with 15 bases in between. Looked up from germline, CDR1 is LNHDA and CDR2 is SQIVND (reference sequence). The CDR3 extends over 15 amino acids. As DNA, the CDR3 is TGTGCCAGTCAATCTCAGTACACCAGCACAGATACGCAGTATTTT. This sequence encodes CASQSQYTSTDTQYF.

This clone was recorded once. The chain employs TRBV12-3 or TRBV12-4 and TRBJ2-4; D remains ambiguous. The CDR3 spans 13 residues. V was trimmed by 9 bases and J by 3 bases, leaving 12 bases between them. The CDR3 sequence: CASRLGRKNIQYF. The CDR3 bases are TGTGCCAGTAGGTTGGGCCGCAAAAACATTCAGTACTTC.

This chain joins TRBV27 and TRBJ2-3; D is perhaps TRBD2 (6 bases). Per the germline V gene, CDR1 is MNHEY and CDR2 is SMNVEV (reference sequence). The CDR3 is 15 residues long. Trimming left V 3 bases short and J 4 bases short, with 14 bases between. The DNA for the CDR3 is TGTGCCAGCAGTTTTCAGAGACTAGGGTCAGATACGCAGTATTTT. Its translation is CASSFQRLGSDTQYF.

J is TRBJ1-4 and V is TRBV6-1; 7 bases match TRBD1. CDR3 length equals 13 residues. Germline V gene data show CDR1 as MNHNS and CDR2 as SASEGT. V gave up 5 bases and J gave up 11 bases; unmatched junction bases: 8. The DNA of the CDR3 is TGTGCCAGCAGTTATGGCCCAGGGGGGAAACTGTTTTTT. This gives the protein CASSYGPGGKLFF.

V usage is TRBV14 and J usage is TRBJ2-2; 8 bases align to TRBD2. CDR1 is SGHDN and CDR2 is FVKESK in the germline V gene. The trim removed 3 bases at V and 5 bases at J, leaving 5 bases unmatched. The CDR3 runs to 15 residues. This chain's CDR3 is CASSQRAGATGELFF. In DNA form, the CDR3 reads TGTGCCAGCAGCCAGAGAGCGGGAGCTACCGGGGAGCTGTTTTTT.

The chain couples TRBV18 to TRBJ2-6; maybe TRBD2 (5 bases). Germline lookup yields CDR1 KGHSH and CDR2 LQKENI. The CDR3 length is 19 residues. V lost 3 bases and J 0 bases, leaving 18 bases between the germline ends. CDR3 amino acids: CASSPFAFLRDSGANVLTF. CDR3 sequence (DNA): TGTGCCAGCTCACCCTTCGCCTTTCTGAGGGACTCTGGGGCCAACGTCCTGACTTTC.